These 13 T cell receptor beta chains originate from one sample sequenced in a study of CD8 T cells in ankylosing spondylitis. In TCRdb, the 5' RACE reads were re-called with MiXCR into one record per CDR3 protein. Among a few hundred thousand distinct CDR3 sequences listed, around 21% were seen once. The sequencing sample was made of blood, either unsorted or a sorted T cell fraction (not recorded which). The source of these receptors is a female donor with ankylosing spondylitis or in good health (not recorded which).

This clonotype was observed a few times. The CDR3 protein is CSVANRGEFSHGNLYEQYF. The CDR3, as DNA: TGCAGCGTTGCTAACAGGGGGGAATTTAGCCACGGGAATTTATACGAGCAGTACTTC. The J gene is TRBJ2-7, the V gene TRBV29-1; 8 nucleotides line up with TRBD1. V lost 4 bases to trimming and J lost 4 bases; unmatched junction nucleotides: 24. Germline V gene lookup returns CDR1 SQVTM and CDR2 ANQGSEA. The CDR3 has 19 amino acids.

This clonotype has a handful of counts. The rearrangement joins TRBV10-3 to TRBJ2-7; D possibly corresponds to TRBD2 (6 bases). Germline values: CDR1 ENHRY, CDR2 SYGVKD. The V end lost 0 bases, the J end lost 6 bases, and 15 bases lay between the germline ends. The length of the CDR3 is 15 residues. In DNA, the CDR3 is TGTGCCATCAGTGAGTCGGGAGGTCTCCAGGGCGAGCAGTACTTC. Protein product: CAISESGGLQGEQYF.

This clonotype has just a few counts. The V gene is TRBV5-1, the J gene TRBJ2-2, with TRBD1 matching over 8 bases. Germline loops: CDR1 SGHRS, CDR2 YFSETQ. The CDR3 sequence is 15 residues long. The ends lost 4 bases at V and 4 bases at J; junction bases unmatched: 6. The CDR3 DNA is TGCGCCAGCAGCATGACAGGGGAATTCACCGGGGAGCTGTTTTTT. It codes for CASSMTGEFTGELFF.

A few counts support this clonotype. J is TRBJ2-3 and V is TRBV10-3; D not resolved. Germline CDR1 reads ENHRY; CDR2 reads SYGVKD. The V end was cut by 5 bases, the J end by 2 bases, with 14 bases between. The CDR3 is 15 amino acids. CDR3 in amino acids: CAISKPTPLTDTQYF. CDR3 DNA sequence: TGTGCCATCAGTAAGCCTACTCCGCTCACAGATACGCAGTATTTT.

The genes are TRBV19 and TRBJ1-1; D gene uncertain. Germline CDR1 is LNHDA and CDR2 is SQIVND (reference sequence). V lost 7 bases and J 0 bases, leaving 9 bases between the germline ends. The CDR3 consists of 13 residues. The CDR3 DNA reads as TGTGCCAGTACCTGGAGAGTGAACACTGAAGCTTTCTTT. Translation: CASTWRVNTEAFF.

This chain joins TRBV5-1 and TRBJ2-7; the D is unclear. The V and J ends lost 7 bases and 2 bases respectively, with 19 bases between them. The CDR3 extends over 15 amino acids. Germline V gene lookup returns CDR1 SGHRS and CDR2 YFSETQ. CDR3 nucleotide sequence: TGCGCCAGCTCCCCCATAGCCTCTAATGCCTACGAGCAGTACTTC. Protein sequence: CASSPIASNAYEQYF.

This clonotype was found many times. V is TRBV25-1 and J is TRBJ2-7; 9 nucleotides line up with TRBD1. The V gene end was trimmed by 3 bases and the J gene end by 6 bases; junction bases not matched to a gene: 12. This CDR3 region has 16 residues. From germline, CDR1 is MGHDK and CDR2 SYGVNS. The CDR3 protein is CASSDHPDRGRGEQYF. The CDR3 coding sequence is TGTGCCAGCAGTGATCATCCGGACAGGGGACGTGGCGAGCAGTACTTC.

This clonotype was seen a few times. J is TRBJ1-5 and V is TRBV12-3 or TRBV12-4; 7 bases are a match to TRBD1. The CDR3 is 14 residues long. J was trimmed by 6 bases and V by 8 bases; bases with no gene match: 10. CDR3 protein: CASSPGGASQPQHF. In DNA, the CDR3 is TGTGCCAGCTCACCAGGGGGAGCCTCTCAGCCCCAGCATTTT.

The V and J genes are TRBV7-2 and TRBJ2-5; TRBD1 aligns across 7 bases. The V and J ends lost 4 bases and 4 bases, in that order; junction bases with no gene match: 6. This CDR3 region has 14 residues. Per the germline V gene, CDR1 is SGHTA and CDR2 is FQGNSA. CDR3 DNA sequence: TGTGCCAGCAGCTCGGACAGGATGGCAGAGACCCAGTACTTC. Amino acids: CASSSDRMAETQYF.

Worth noting for this clonotype: An end of the junction differs from the germline gene, which may be a read error. This chain's CDR3 is CASSIEPDRPPLGSF. In DNA form, the CDR3 reads TGCGCCAGCAGCATCGAGCCCGACAGGCCTCCCCTGGGGTCCTTC. The genes are TRBV5-1 and TRBJ1-2, with D perhaps TRBD1 (6 bases). The CDR3 is 15 amino acids. Looked up from germline, CDR1 is SGHRS and CDR2 is YFSETQ.

This clonotype was recorded a few times. The chain carries TRBV12-3 or TRBV12-4 and TRBJ2-1; D gene unclear. V lost 3 bases to trimming and J lost 0 bases, with 9 bases between them. CDR3 size: 15 residues. The CDR3 bases are TGTGCCAGCAGTTTTAGGGCCTCCTCCTACAATGAGCAGTTCTTC. Translating gives CASSFRASSYNEQFF.

This clonotype was detected only a few times. This chain uses TRBV20-1 with TRBJ1-5; D remains unclear. Germline CDR1 is DFQATT and CDR2 is SNEGSKA (reference sequence). The CDR3 loop spans 12 amino acids. V lost 3 bases, J lost 0 bases, and 3 bases lay in between. The CDR3 sequence: CSASPSNQPQHF. The CDR3 coding sequence is TGCAGTGCTAGTCCTAGCAATCAGCCCCAGCATTTT.

This chain connects TRBV7-2 to TRBJ2-7, with TRBD2 as a possible D gene (5 bases). Trimming removed 5 bases from V and 2 bases from J, with 13 bases in between. The CDR3 sequence is 14 residues long. Germline V gives CDR1 SGHTA, CDR2 FQGNSA. The DNA for the CDR3 is TGTGCCAGCAGCCAGGCGGGCAGAACCTACGAGCAGTACTTC. Its translation: CASSQAGRTYEQYF.